This T cell receptor (beta chain) was sequenced for a study of neurological immune-mediated disorders (dated by TCRdb to the late 2010s). In terms of the full investigation: Peripheral blood TCR-beta repertoires from patients with HTLV-I-associated myelopathy (HAM/TSP), patients with multiple sclerosis, and healthy controls were compared in the study using UMI-based sequencing. The approximately 110 TCR-beta libraries covered PBMC samples along with longitudinal samples, technical triplicates, and paired sorted CD4+ and CD8+ T-cell subsets. The cohort comprised roughly 70 subjects: 14 HAM/TSP patients, roughly 34 multiple sclerosis patients and about 20 healthy controls. What the study reported, not specific to this receptor: Across subjects, expanded clones never shared an identical CDR3 amino acid sequence, which suggests that the TCR-beta repertoires in every group were private. TCR clonal expansion was highest in HAM/TSP patients and lowest in MS patients, with MS patients falling below even healthy controls.

cDNA was synthesized by template-switch 5'RACE using a primer carrying a 10-nucleotide random unique molecular identifier by which each TCR transcript was tagged. Every sequencing run covered 15-18 subjects and yielded more than 180 million TCR-beta sequences. The RNeasy kit was used to extract total RNA. TCR-beta VDJ regions were amplified with primers for the TCR constant region and the 5'RACE anchor, using the KAPA Real-time Library Amplification kit. Sample indexes and Illumina adaptors were added in a first PCR, after which library yield was increased in a second PCR. After Ampure bead purification, the roughly 650 bp TCR product was size-selected on a 2% E-gel SizeSelection system. Library quality was checked on a Bioanalyzer, concentration was measured with Qubit, and libraries were quantified with the Kapa Library Quantification kit before pooling. An Illumina HiSeq 2500 was used to sequence the libraries paired-end at 2 x 150 bp. To increase sequence diversity, about 24-32% phiX was spiked into each library pool. In the paper's pipeline: Quality-filtered reads were processed with the UMI-based MiGEC pipeline, and over 80% of raw TCR sequences were removed by the MiGEC pipeline during error correction. IMGT germline references were used for alignment of VDJ genes, and clonotypes were defined by a unique CDR3 amino acid sequence together with V-J genes. Clonal expansion, Shannon diversity, and CDR3 relatedness (CalcPairwiseDistances, ClusterSamples) were evaluated with VDJtools, and phylogenetic trees were built with CLCbio workbench. A clone was classed as expanded if it had 8 or more unique UMIs, a cutoff based on coefficient-of-variation modelling across technical triplicates. Using fastp trimming at Q25 and MiXCR clonotype assembly, TCRdb reanalyzed the public sequencing data and kept in-frame beta chains. Identical CDR3 proteins give one entry, which carries the most common genes and DNA. It is TCRdb's table, rather than the study itself, that gives the V and J calls and clone size. A total of approximately 30,000 distinct CDR3 sequences appear in this sample, approximately 5% of them only once. The ten biggest clones cover about 2.1% of the sample.

The healthy controls were volunteers from a blood bank in Maryland, USA. TCR libraries for sorted subsets were made from about 1 million sorted CD4+ or CD8+ T cells. Peripheral blood was subjected to Ficoll-Hypaque density gradient centrifugation to isolate PBMCs, which were then cryopreserved in liquid nitrogen. Paired sorted CD4+ and CD8+ subsets came from healthy controls, HAM/TSP patients and MS patients. In the case of this clonotype: Its antigen remains unidentified. Germline is not matched at one junction end, which may reflect a read error.

From its cysteine to its phenylalanine, the CDR3 spans 12 amino acids. Just the 36-base CDR3 DNA is kept, in frame starting at base 1. Sequencing was done on a sample of CD4+ T cells from blood. The chain is encoded by TRBV12-3 or TRBV12-4 joined to TRBJ2-3, with 7 central nucleotides matching TRBD1. This clonotype was sampled from a woman aged 45 to 65 in good health. Read as DNA, the sequence is TGCGCAGCAGGAAGGGGGCCAGATACGCAGTATTTT. Its protein product is CAAGRGPDTQYF.